Below, 15 T cell receptor beta chains from the same sample are listed, as sequenced in a study of preoperative IRX-2 immunotherapy in early breast cancer. Treatment in this sample: preoperative locoregional IRX-2 cytokine immunotherapy. Clones were sequenced by immunoSEQ multiplex PCR, and TCRdb holds only the in-frame ones, with some missing. The sample lists 30,000 to 35,000 clones, more than 90% occurring once. Sampling was conducted from a patient treated with IRX-2 immunotherapy. These receptor sequences come from a human donor with breast cancer.

This CDR3 reads CASSERGSYEQYF. CDR3 bases: TGTGCCAGCAGTGAGCGGGGCTCCTACGAGCAGTACTTC. This chain links TRBV6-5 with TRBJ2-7; 7 nucleotides align to TRBD2. V shed 5 bases and J 0 bases; nucleotides not matched to a gene: 1. This CDR3 is built from 13 residues. In germline, CDR1 is MNHEY, CDR2 SVGAGI.

The chain uses TRBV6-1 and TRBJ2-7; 7 bases are shared with TRBD1. CDR1 MNHNS and CDR2 SASEGT come from the germline V gene. This CDR3 is built from 15 residues. V gave up 6 bases and J gave up 0 bases; unmatched junction bases: 8. CDR3 residues: CASRPTGISSYEQYF. CDR3 in DNA: TGTGCCAGCAGGCCGACAGGGATCTCCTCCTACGAGCAGTACTTC.

This chain uses TRBV30 with TRBJ2-1; D is unclear. Trimming pared 0 bases from V and 0 bases from J, leaving 12 bases between. The V gene's germline CDR1 is GTSNPN and CDR2 SVGIG (reference sequence). The CDR3 covers 16 residues. The CDR3 here is CAWSVRGPLSYNEQFF. The CDR3 region has the DNA TGTGCCTGGAGTGTACGAGGTCCACTCTCCTACAATGAGCAGTTCTTC.

This chain connects TRBV11-1 to TRBJ2-1, with 14 bases fitting TRBD2. Germline V CDR1 and CDR2: SGHAT, FQDESV (reference sequence). The J segment lost 6 bases and the V segment lost 5 bases, leaving 6 bases of the junction unmatched. This CDR3 is built from 16 residues. The CDR3 DNA follows: TGTGCCAGCAGCCTTACCGGGACTAGCGGGAGCAATGAGCAGTTCTTC. Protein product: CASSLTGTSGSNEQFF.

This chain joins TRBV5-1 and TRBJ2-5, with D perhaps given as TRBD1 or TRBD2 (5 bases each). Per the germline V gene, CDR1 is SGHRS and CDR2 is YFSETQ. The CDR3 totals 15 residues. V gave up 4 bases and J gave up 1 base, with 14 bases separating them. The CDR3, as DNA: TGCGCCAGCAGCCCCCCCCAGGGAGTCCAAGAGACCCAGTACTTC. Residues: CASSPPQGVQETQYF.

Concerning this clone itself: The junction differs from germline at one of its ends, possibly a read error. The chain joins TRBV7-7 to TRBJ2-1, with a weak D call TRBD2 (6 bases). This CDR3 is built from 15 residues. Germline CDR1 and CDR2: SSHAT and FNYEAQ (reference sequence). As DNA, the CDR3 is TGTGCTAGCAGCCCGGGGGTGAGCTCCTACAATGAGCAGTTCTTC. Protein product: CASSPGVSSYNEQFF.

This clone was detected only a few times. The rearrangement uses TRBV7-2 and TRBJ2-7; D perhaps matches TRBD2 (5 bases). The CDR3 extends over 18 amino acids. Per the germline V gene, CDR1 is SGHTA and CDR2 is FQGNSA. Trimming cost V 5 bases and J 3 bases, with 26 bases left between them. CDR3 nucleotide sequence: TGTGCCAGCAGCCTAAGGACGGGAAGTAGAGGGATCCTCTACGAGCAGTACTTC. Protein product: CASSLRTGSRGILYEQYF.

The chain couples TRBV5-4 to TRBJ2-7, with D tentatively TRBD2 (6 bases). Germline CDR1 and CDR2: SGHNT and YYREEE (reference sequence). The CDR3 extends over 14 amino acids. V was shortened by 2 bases and J by 3 bases, with 12 bases between the two germline ends. The DNA of the CDR3 is TGTGCCAGCAGCTTCCCGGGGGAAGACTACGAGCAGTACTTC. Translation gives CASSFPGEDYEQYF.

Of note for this clone: At one end, the junction sequence differs from germline, possibly due to a read error. The chain is built from TRBV6-1 and TRBJ1-2, with 7 bases identical to TRBD1. CDR3 length: 12 residues. Looked up from germline, CDR1 is MNHNS and CDR2 is SASEGT. CDR3 protein: CASSSRQGHPPF. The CDR3 DNA is TGTGCCAGCAGCTCCCGACAGGGCCACCCCCCCTTC.

The V gene is TRBV9, the J gene TRBJ1-2; D possibly corresponds to TRBD1 (5 bases). CDR1 and CDR2 from the germline V gene are SGDLS and YYNGEE. CDR3 length equals 14 residues. Trimming stripped 0 bases from V and 8 bases from J, with 14 bases between. Here the CDR3 DNA reads TGTGCCAGCAGCGTAGCTCCCGCAGGGATAGGCTACACCTTC. This codes for CASSVAPAGIGYTF.

The CDR3 region is CASSLGGPSLGEKLFF. CDR3 coding DNA: TGTGCCAGCAGCTTGGGAGGTCCTTCCCTGGGTGAAAAACTGTTTTTT. The J gene is TRBJ1-4, the V gene TRBV5-6; D remains unclear. This CDR3 is built from 16 residues. Deletions cut 0 bases from V and 7 bases from J, with 16 bases between. Germline assignment: CDR1 SGHDT and CDR2 YYEEEE.

The gene calls are TRBV7-6 and TRBJ2-5; 13 bases align to TRBD2. V was pared by 2 bases and J by 5 bases, with 17 bases of the junction left unmatched. This CDR3 is built from 20 residues. Germline loops: CDR1 SGHVS, CDR2 FNYEAQ. CDR3 in DNA: TGTGCCAGCAGCTTAAGTTATCGGACTAGCGGGGGTGGAGCTCGGGAGACCCAGTACTTC. Its protein product is CASSLSYRTSGGGARETQYF. Full variable domain (remainder filled in from reference TRBV7-6 and TRBJ2-5): GAGVSQSPRYKVTKRGQDVALRCDPISGHVSLYWYRQALGQGPEFLTYFNYEAQQDKSGLPNDRFSAERPEGSISTLTIQRTEQRDSAMYRCASSLSYRTSGGGARETQYFGPGTRLLVL.

The chain is built from TRBV9 and TRBJ2-1; D is uncertain. CDR1 and CDR2 from the germline V gene are SGDLS and YYNGEE. The CDR3 runs 15 residues. Trimming cost V 1 base and J 1 base, with 9 bases left between them. CDR3 sequence (DNA): TGTGCCAGCAGCGTAAGGTTCTCGTCCTACAATGAGCAGTTCTTC. Translating gives CASSVRFSSYNEQFF.

The chain carries TRBV2 and TRBJ2-3; maybe TRBD2 (5 bases). Looked up from germline, CDR1 is SNHLY and CDR2 is FYNNEI. The CDR3 contains 13 residues. The ends were cut back, 10 bases at V and 3 bases at J, with 14 bases in the middle. CDR3 sequence: CANRGPRTDTQYF. DNA of the CDR3: TGTGCCAACCGGGGTCCCAGAACAGATACGCAGTATTTT. Supplemented by reference TRBV2 and TRBJ2-3, the full variable domain reads EPEVTQTPSHQVTQMGQEVILRCVPISNHLYFYWYRQILGQKVEFLVSFYNNEISEKSEIFDDQFSVERPDGSNFTLKIRSTKLEDSAMYFCANRGPRTDTQYFGPGTRLTVL.

The chain recombines TRBV4-1 with TRBJ2-1, with D unclear. The CDR3 spans 16 residues. Germline CDR1 is MGHRA and CDR2 is YSYEKL. Trimming stripped 2 bases from V and 6 bases from J, with 17 bases between. CDR3 region: CASSQPVRNVGNEQFF. DNA for the CDR3: TGCGCCAGCAGCCAACCGGTTAGGAACGTGGGCAATGAGCAGTTCTTC.